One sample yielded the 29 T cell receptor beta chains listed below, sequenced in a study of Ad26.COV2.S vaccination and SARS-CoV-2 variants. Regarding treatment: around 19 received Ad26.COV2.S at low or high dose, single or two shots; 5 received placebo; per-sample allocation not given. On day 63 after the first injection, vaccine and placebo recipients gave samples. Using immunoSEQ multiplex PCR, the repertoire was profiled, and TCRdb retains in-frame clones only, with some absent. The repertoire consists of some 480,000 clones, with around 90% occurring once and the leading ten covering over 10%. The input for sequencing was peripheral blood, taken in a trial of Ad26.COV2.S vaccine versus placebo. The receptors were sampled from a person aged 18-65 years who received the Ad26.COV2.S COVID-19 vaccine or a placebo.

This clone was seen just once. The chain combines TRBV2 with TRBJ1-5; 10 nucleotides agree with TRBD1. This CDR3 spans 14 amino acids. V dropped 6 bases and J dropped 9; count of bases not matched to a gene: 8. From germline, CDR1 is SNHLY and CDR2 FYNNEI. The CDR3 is CASRPGTGDGPQHF. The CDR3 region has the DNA TGTGCCAGCAGACCCGGGACAGGGGATGGGCCCCAGCATTTT.

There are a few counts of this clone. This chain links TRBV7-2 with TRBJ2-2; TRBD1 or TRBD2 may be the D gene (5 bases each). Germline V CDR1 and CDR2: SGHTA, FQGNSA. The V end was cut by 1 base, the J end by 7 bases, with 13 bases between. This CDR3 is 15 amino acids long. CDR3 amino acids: CASSLGDLRGGELFF. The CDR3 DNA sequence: TGTGCCAGCAGCTTAGGGGACCTCCGGGGCGGGGAGCTGTTTTTT.

CDR3 protein: CASSVAGTATYEQYF. DNA for the CDR3: TGTGCCAGCAGCGTCGCCGGGACGGCAACCTACGAGCAGTACTTC. V gene TRBV9 combines with J gene TRBJ2-7, with D perhaps being TRBD1 or TRBD2 (5 bases each). The CDR3 runs to 15 residues. Germline V gene lookup returns CDR1 SGDLS and CDR2 YYNGEE. Trimming took off 2 bases at V and 2 bases at J, with 14 bases between the two ends.

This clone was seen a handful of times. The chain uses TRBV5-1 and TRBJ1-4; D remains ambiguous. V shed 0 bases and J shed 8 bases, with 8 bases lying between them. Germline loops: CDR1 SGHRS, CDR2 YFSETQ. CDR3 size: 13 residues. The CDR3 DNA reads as TGCGCCAGCAGCTTGGGGACTGAGGAAAAACTGTTTTTT. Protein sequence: CASSLGTEEKLFF.

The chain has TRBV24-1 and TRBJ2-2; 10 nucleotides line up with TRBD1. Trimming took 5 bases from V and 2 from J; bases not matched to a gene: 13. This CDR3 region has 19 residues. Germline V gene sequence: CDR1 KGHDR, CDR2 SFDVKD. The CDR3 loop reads CATSAVGQGVPFNTGELFF. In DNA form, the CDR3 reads TGTGCCACCAGTGCCGTTGGACAGGGGGTCCCATTTAACACCGGGGAGCTGTTTTTT.

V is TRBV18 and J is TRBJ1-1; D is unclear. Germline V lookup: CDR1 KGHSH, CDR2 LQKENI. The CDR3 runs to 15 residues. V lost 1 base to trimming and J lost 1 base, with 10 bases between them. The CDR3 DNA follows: TGTGCCAGCTCACCACTCGTGGCACCGAACACTGAAGCTTTCTTT. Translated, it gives CASSPLVAPNTEAFF. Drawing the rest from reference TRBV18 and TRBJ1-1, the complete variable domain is NAGVMQNPRHLVRRRGQEARLRCSPMKGHSHVYWYRQLPEEGLKFMVYLQKENIIDESGMPKERFSAEFPKEGPSILRIQQVVRGDSAAYFCASSPLVAPNTEAFFGQGTRLTVV.

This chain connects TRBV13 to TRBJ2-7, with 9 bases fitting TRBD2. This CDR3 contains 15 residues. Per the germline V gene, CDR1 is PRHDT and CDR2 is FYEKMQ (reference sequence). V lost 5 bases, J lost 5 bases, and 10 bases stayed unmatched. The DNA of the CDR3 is TGTGCCAGCAGCCCAATAGCGGGAGTGAGCAACGAGCAGTACTTC. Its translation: CASSPIAGVSNEQYF.

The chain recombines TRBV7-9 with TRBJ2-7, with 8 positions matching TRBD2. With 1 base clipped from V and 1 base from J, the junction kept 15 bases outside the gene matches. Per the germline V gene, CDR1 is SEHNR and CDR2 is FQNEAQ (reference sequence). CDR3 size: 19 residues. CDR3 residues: CASSLVEFPGGIGSYEQYF. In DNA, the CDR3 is TGTGCCAGCAGCTTAGTAGAGTTCCCGGGAGGGATCGGGTCCTACGAGCAGTACTTC.

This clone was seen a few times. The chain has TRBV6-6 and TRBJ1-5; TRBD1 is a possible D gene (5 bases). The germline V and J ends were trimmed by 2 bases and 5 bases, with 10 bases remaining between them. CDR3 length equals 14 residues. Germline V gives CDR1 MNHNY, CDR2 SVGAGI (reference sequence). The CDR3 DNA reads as TGTGCCAGCAGTTACAGAGGGGCCCATCAGCCCCAGCATTTT. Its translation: CASSYRGAHQPQHF.

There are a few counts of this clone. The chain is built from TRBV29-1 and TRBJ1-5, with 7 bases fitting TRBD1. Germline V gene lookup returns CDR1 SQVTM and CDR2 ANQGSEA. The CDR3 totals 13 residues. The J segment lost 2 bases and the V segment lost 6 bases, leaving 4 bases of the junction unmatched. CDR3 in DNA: TGCAGCGTGGCCGGGACAGGCAATCAGCCCCAGCATTTT. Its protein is CSVAGTGNQPQHF.

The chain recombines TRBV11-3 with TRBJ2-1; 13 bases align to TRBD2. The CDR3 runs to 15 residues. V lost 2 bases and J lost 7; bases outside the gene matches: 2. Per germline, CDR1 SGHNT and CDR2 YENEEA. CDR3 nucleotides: TGTGCCAGCAGCTTACGGACTAGCGGGAGTAATGAGCAGTTCTTC. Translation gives CASSLRTSGSNEQFF.

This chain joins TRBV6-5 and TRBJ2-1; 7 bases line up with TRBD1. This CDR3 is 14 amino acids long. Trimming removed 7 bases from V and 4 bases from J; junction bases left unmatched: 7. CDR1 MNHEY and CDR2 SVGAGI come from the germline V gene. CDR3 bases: TGTGCCAGCACTAGACAGGGCGGATACAATGAGCAGTTCTTC. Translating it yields CASTRQGGYNEQFF.

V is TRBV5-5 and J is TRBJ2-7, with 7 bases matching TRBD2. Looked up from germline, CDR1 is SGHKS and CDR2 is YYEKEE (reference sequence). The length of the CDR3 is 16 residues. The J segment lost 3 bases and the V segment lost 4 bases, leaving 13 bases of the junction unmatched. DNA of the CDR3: TGTGCCAGCAGCCCGGGACTACCGAGTCGAAGCTACGAGCAGTACTTC. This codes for CASSPGLPSRSYEQYF.

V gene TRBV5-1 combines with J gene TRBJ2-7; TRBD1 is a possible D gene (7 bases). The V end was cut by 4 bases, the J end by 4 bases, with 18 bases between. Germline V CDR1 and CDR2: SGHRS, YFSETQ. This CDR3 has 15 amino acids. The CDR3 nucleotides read TGCGCCAGCAGCCCTGGCGGGACAGCCTCTTACGAGCAGTACTTC. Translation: CASSPGGTASYEQYF. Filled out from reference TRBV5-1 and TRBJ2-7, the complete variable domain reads KAGVTQTPRYLIKTRGQQVTLSCSPISGHRSVSWYQQTPGQGLQFLFEYFSETQRNKGNFPGRFSGRQFSNSRSEMNVSTLELGDSALYLCASSPGGTASYEQYFGPGTRLTVT.

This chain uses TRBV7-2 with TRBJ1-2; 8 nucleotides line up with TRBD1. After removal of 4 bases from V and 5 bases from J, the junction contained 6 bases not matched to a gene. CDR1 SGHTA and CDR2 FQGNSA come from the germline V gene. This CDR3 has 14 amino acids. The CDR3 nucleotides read TGTGCCAGCAGCTCAAGGGACAGGAGGTATGGCTACACCTTC. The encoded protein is CASSSRDRRYGYTF.

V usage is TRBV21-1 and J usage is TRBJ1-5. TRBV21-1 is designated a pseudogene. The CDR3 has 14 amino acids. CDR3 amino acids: CASSKSGGERPQHF. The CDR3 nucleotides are TGTGCCAGCAGCAAAAGCGGGGGGGAGAGGCCCCAGCATTTT.

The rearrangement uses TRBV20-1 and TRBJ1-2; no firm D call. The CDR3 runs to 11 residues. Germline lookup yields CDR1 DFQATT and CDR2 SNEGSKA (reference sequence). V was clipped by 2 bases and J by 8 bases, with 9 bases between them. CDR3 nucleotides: TGCAGTGCTAGATTCAGAGGAGGCTACACCTTC. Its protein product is CSARFRGGYTF.

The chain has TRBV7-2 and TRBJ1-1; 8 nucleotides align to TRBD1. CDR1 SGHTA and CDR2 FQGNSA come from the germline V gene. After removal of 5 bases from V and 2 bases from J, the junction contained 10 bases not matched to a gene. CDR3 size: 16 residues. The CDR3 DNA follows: TGTGCCAGCAGCGCGACCCCCGGGACAGGAAACACTGAAGCTTTCTTT. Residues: CASSATPGTGNTEAFF.

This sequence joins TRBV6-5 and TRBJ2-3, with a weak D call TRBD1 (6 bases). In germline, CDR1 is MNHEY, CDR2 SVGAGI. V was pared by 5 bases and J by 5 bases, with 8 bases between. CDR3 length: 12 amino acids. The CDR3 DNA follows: TGTGCCAGCAGTCCAGGGGAAGATACGCAGTATTTT. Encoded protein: CASSPGEDTQYF.

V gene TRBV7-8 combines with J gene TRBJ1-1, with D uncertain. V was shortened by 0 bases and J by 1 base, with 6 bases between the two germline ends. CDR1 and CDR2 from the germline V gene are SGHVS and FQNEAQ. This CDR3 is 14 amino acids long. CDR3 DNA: TGTGCCAGCAGCTTAGCGACTACGAACACTGAAGCTTTCTTT. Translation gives CASSLATTNTEAFF.

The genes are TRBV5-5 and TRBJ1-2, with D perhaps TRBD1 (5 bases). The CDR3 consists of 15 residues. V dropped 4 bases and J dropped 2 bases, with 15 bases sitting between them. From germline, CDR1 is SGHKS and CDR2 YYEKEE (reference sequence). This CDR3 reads CASSLRAGQNYGYTF. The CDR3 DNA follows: TGTGCCAGCAGCCTCAGGGCGGGGCAGAACTATGGCTACACCTTC.

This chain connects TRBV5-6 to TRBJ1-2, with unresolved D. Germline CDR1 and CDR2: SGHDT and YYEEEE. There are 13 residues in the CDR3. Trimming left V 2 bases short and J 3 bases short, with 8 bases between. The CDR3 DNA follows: TGTGCCAGCAGCTTAGACGGCCACTATGGCTACACCTTC. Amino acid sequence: CASSLDGHYGYTF.

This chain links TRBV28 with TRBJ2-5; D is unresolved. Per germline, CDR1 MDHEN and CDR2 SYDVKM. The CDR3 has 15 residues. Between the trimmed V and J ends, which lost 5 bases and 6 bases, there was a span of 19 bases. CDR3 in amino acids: CASSPQTPPGKTQYF. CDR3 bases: TGTGCCAGCAGTCCCCAGACACCCCCTGGGAAGACCCAGTACTTC.

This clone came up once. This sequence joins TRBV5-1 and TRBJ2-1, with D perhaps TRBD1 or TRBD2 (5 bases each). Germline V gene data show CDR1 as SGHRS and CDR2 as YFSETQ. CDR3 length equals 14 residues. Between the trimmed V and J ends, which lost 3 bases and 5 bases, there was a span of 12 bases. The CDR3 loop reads CASSSPGPDNEQFF. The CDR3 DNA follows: TGCGCCAGCAGCTCGCCGGGACCTGACAATGAGCAGTTCTTC.

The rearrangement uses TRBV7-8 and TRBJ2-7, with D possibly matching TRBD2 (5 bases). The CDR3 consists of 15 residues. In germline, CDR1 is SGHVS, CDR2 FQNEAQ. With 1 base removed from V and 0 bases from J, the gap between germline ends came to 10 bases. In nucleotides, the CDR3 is TGTGCCAGCAGCTTAGGAGCGGCGGGCTCCTACGAGCAGTACTTC. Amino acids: CASSLGAAGSYEQYF.

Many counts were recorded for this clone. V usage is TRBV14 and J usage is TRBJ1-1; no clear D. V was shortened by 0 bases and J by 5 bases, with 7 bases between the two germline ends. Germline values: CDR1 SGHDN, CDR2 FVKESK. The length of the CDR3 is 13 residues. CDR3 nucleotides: TGTGCCAGCAGCCAAGATATGGTGACTGAAGCTTTCTTT. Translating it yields CASSQDMVTEAFF.

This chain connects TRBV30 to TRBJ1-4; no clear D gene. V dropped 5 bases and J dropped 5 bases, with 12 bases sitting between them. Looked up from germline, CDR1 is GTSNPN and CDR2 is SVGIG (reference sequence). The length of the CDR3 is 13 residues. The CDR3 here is CAWGVKLNEKLFF. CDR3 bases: TGTGCCTGGGGAGTAAAGCTGAATGAAAAACTGTTTTTT.

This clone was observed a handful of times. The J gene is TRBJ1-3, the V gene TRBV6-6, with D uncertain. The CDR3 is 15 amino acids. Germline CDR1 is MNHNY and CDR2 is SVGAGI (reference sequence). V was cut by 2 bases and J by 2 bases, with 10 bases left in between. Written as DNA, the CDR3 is TGTGCCAGCAGTTACCCGCTTTCGGCTGGAAACACCATATATTTT. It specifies CASSYPLSAGNTIYF.

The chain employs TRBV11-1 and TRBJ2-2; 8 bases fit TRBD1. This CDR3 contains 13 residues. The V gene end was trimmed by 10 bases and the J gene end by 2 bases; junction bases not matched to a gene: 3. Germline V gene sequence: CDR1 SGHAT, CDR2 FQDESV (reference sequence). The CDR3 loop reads CATGQGNTGELFF. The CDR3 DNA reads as TGTGCCACCGGACAGGGTAACACCGGGGAGCTGTTTTTT.